One sample yielded the 10 T cell receptor beta chains listed below, sequenced in a study of T cell clonotyping in hematopoietic cell transplantation. Data came from immunoSEQ multiplex PCR; TCRdb stores just in-frame clones and leaves some out. The sample has approximately 20,000 clones; more than 65% are singletons. The sample was peripheral blood mononuclear cells. These receptors came from a man aged 55 to 69 in good health. Some clones in this sample may be carry-over from other donors' samples.

CDR3 amino acids: CASSHTGGYGYTF. The DNA of the CDR3 is TGTGCCAGCAGCCATACTGGAGGCTATGGCTACACCTTC. The V and J genes are TRBV7-9 and TRBJ1-2; D unresolved. The CDR3 runs to 13 residues. CDR1 SEHNR and CDR2 FQNEAQ come from the germline V gene (reference sequence). V lost 5 bases, J lost 4 bases, and 11 bases lay in between. The variable domain in full, completed from reference TRBV7-9 and TRBJ1-2, reads DTGVSQNPRHKITKRGQNVTFRCDPISEHNRLYWYRQTLGQGPEFLTYFQNEAQLEKSRLLSDRFSAERPKGSFSTLEIQRTEQGDSAMYLCASSHTGGYGYTFGSGTRLTVV.

This rearrangement joins TRBV5-4 to TRBJ1-6, with 8 bases that match TRBD1. The CDR3 contains 14 residues. With 4 bases clipped from V and 10 bases from J, the junction kept 7 bases outside the gene matches. Per the germline V gene, CDR1 is SGHNT and CDR2 is YYREEE (reference sequence). CDR3 nucleotide sequence: TGTGCCAGCAGCCAGGACAGGGCGGGATCACCCCTCCACTTT. Translated, it gives CASSQDRAGSPLHF.

The rearrangement uses TRBV7-2 and TRBJ1-5; TRBD1 matches 7 bases. The length of the CDR3 is 14 residues. The J segment lost 6 bases and the V segment lost 2 bases, leaving 4 bases of the junction unmatched. The germline V gene has CDR1 SGHTA and CDR2 FQGNSA. CDR3: CASSLMTGPQPQHF. CDR3 DNA: TGTGCCAGCAGCTTAATGACAGGGCCTCAGCCCCAGCATTTT. Using reference TRBV7-2 and TRBJ1-5 for the parts outside the CDR3, the full variable domain is GAGVSQSPSNKVTEKGKDVELRCDPISGHTALYWYRQSLGQGLEFLIYFQGNSAPDKSGLPSDRFSAERTGGSVSTLTIQRTQQEDSAVYLCASSLMTGPQPQHFGDGTRLSIL.

J is TRBJ2-1 and V is TRBV28; D perhaps matches TRBD1 (5 bases). Germline-derived CDR1 and CDR2 are MDHEN and SYDVKM. This CDR3 region has 14 residues. V was pared by 8 bases and J by 6 bases, with 17 bases between. This chain's CDR3 is CASYQDQGGNEQFF. CDR3 sequence (DNA): TGTGCCAGCTATCAAGACCAGGGCGGCAATGAGCAGTTCTTC.

The chain employs TRBV6-1 and TRBJ1-2; D ambiguous. This CDR3 is 12 amino acids long. Trimming left V 3 bases short and J 9 bases short, with 11 bases between. Germline CDR1 and CDR2: MNHNS and SASEGT. The CDR3 DNA reads TGTGCCAGCAGTGATAACTCATATCGCTACACCTTC. Protein product: CASSDNSYRYTF.

The chain has TRBV6-1 and TRBJ2-3; 8 bases fit TRBD2. The CDR3 is made up of 16 amino acids. CDR1 and CDR2 from the germline V gene are MNHNS and SASEGT. Trimming at V came to 1 base and at J to 2 bases, leaving 5 bases not matched to a gene. In DNA form, the CDR3 reads TGTGCCAGCAGTGAAGAAGCGGGGGCCTACACAGATACGCAGTATTTT. As protein: CASSEEAGAYTDTQYF.

V gene TRBV20-1 combines with J gene TRBJ1-2; D remains ambiguous. Trimming left V 6 bases short and J 4 bases short, with 9 bases between. The CDR3 runs 11 residues. Germline V gene sequence: CDR1 DFQATT, CDR2 SNEGSKA (reference sequence). Here the CDR3 reads CSAPGSYGYTF. CDR3 nucleotide sequence: TGCAGTGCCCCGGGGTCCTATGGCTACACCTTC.

The chain combines TRBV9 with TRBJ2-3, with 7 bases matching TRBD2. The ends lost 3 bases at V and 2 bases at J; junction bases unmatched: 3. CDR3 length equals 14 residues. In germline, CDR1 is SGDLS, CDR2 YYNGEE. In DNA form, the CDR3 reads TGTGCCAGCAGCGGTAGCGGGTACACAGATACGCAGTATTTT. Translation gives CASSGSGYTDTQYF.

The chain carries TRBV9 and TRBJ2-5; 9 bases match TRBD2. There are 17 residues in the CDR3. CDR1 SGDLS and CDR2 YYNGEE come from the germline V gene. V was pared by 4 bases and J by 5 bases, with 15 bases of the junction left unmatched. In DNA form, the CDR3 reads TGTGCCAGCAGCACTCCCCGGGGGGTTAGCGGGAGTGAGACCCAGTACTTC. It encodes CASSTPRGVSGSETQYF.

The chain has TRBV5-4 and TRBJ2-7, with 9 bases fitting TRBD2. The CDR3 consists of 16 residues. CDR1 and CDR2 from the germline V gene are SGHNT and YYREEE (reference sequence). V gave up 0 bases and J gave up 1 base; unmatched junction bases: 5. The CDR3 coding sequence is TGTGCCAGCAGCTTGGATAGCGGGGGCCGTTCCTACGAGCAGTACTTC. Encoded protein: CASSLDSGGRSYEQYF.